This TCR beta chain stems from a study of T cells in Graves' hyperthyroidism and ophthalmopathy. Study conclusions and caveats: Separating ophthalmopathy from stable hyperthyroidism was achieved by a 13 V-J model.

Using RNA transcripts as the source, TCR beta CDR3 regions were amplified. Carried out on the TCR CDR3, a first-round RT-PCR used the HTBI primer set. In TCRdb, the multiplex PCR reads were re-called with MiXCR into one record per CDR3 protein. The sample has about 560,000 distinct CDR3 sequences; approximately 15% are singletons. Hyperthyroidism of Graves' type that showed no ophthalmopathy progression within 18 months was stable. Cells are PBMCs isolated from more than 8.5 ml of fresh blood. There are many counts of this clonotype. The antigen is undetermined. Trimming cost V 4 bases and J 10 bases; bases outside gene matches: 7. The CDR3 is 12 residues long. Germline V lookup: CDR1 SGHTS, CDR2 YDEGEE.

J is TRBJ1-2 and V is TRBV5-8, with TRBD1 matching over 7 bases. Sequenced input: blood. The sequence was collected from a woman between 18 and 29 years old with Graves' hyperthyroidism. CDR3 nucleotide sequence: TGTGCCAGCAGCGTGGCGGGACAGTTCTACACCTTC. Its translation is CASSVAGQFYTF.